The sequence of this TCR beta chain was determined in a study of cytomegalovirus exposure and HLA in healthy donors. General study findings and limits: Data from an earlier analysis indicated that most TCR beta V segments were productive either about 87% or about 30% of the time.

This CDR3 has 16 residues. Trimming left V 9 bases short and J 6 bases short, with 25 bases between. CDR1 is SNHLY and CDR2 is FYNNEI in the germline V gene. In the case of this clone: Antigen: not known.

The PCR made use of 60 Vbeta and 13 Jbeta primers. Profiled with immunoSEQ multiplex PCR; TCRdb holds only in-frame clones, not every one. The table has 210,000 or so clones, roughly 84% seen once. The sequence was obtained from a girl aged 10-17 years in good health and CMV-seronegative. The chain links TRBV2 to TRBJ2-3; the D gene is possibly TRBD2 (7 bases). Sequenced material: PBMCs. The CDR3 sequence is CARGNRGGEISDTQYF. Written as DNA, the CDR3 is TGTGCCAGGGGCAATAGGGGGGGCGAAATTTCGGATACGCAGTATTTT. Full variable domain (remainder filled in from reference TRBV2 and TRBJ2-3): EPEVTQTPSHQVTQMGQEVILRCVPISNHLYFYWYRQILGQKVEFLVSFYNNEISEKSEIFDDQFSVERPDGSNFTLKIRSTKLEDSAMYFCARGNRGGEISDTQYFGPGTRLTVL.